This T cell receptor beta chain was observed in a study of cytomegalovirus exposure and HLA in healthy donors. Study-level background: The platform used for the approximately 130 validation repertoires matched that of the 650 to 750 first-cohort repertoires, a later analysis reported.

Points on this clone: Antigen unknown.

Separation from the approximately 670-subject first cohort characterized the roughly 130-subject validation cohort, to which the donors belonged. V lost 0 bases to trimming and J lost 7 bases, with 19 bases between them. The CDR3 totals 16 residues. From germline, CDR1 is GTSNPN and CDR2 SVGIG (reference sequence). Profiling relied on immunoSEQ multiplex PCR, and the TCRdb table lists in-frame clones only, not all of them. This table has 250,000 to 300,000 clones, 80% to 90% appearing once. Study outcomes and limitations: Per published reports, the classifier diagnosed cytomegalovirus status with high specificity and sensitivity. Most TCR sequences showed up rarely, but some public TCRs showed up in many donors.

The TCR comes from a woman aged 18-30 years in good health and CMV-seronegative. Sequencing was done on a sample of PBMCs. This rearrangement joins TRBV30 to TRBJ2-1; D may be TRBD1 (6 bases). The CDR3 sequence is CAWSVPRDTPRNEQFF. The CDR3 nucleotides are TGTGCCTGGAGTGTACCCCGGGACACCCCTAGGAATGAGCAGTTCTTC.